This T cell receptor beta chain was profiled in a study of OX40 agonist ivuxolimab in advanced cancers. V was pared by 4 bases and J by 3 bases, with 3 bases of the junction left unmatched. The CDR3 spans 12 residues. Germline CDR1 is SQVTM and CDR2 is ANQGSEA. Libraries were prepared by immunoSEQ multiplex PCR; TCRdb keeps only in-frame clonotypes and omits some of them. The sample lists under 70,000 clones, 75% to 90% occurring once. The sample here was CD4+ or CD8+ T cells sorted from blood, taken in a trial of the OX40 agonist ivuxolimab. The chain links TRBV29-1 to TRBJ2-7; 7 bases map to TRBD1. This TCR came from an adult with an advanced solid tumor such as melanoma, head and neck, liver or kidney cancer. The CDR3 spells CSVGGGGYEQYF. CDR3 in DNA: TGCAGCGTTGGAGGGGGCGGCTACGAGCAGTACTTC.